The 25 T cell receptor beta chains reported below all come from one sample, sequenced in a study of low-dose radiotherapy and immunotherapy resistance in tumors. Alpha- and beta-chain coverage of first-strand cDNA came from TRAV- and TRBV-specific primers. The PCR that amplified TCRs ran for around 21 cycles, relying on a constant-region primer and a V-primer adapter. MiXCR, run by TCRdb on the reads, gives a single entry per CDR3 protein. The sample holds 35,000 to 45,000 distinct CDR3 sequences, about 25% seen once. The time point denotes: after trial treatment. Treatment given: LDRT plus nivolumab, ipilimumab, low-dose cyclophosphamide and aspirin (RACIN trial). The material sequenced was PBMCs, taken after low-dose radiotherapy plus immunotherapy. The receptors here all came from a male donor with prostate cancer.

The chain is built from TRBV20-1 and TRBJ2-1; 11 positions match TRBD1. The CDR3 is 15 residues long. CDR1 is DFQATT, CDR2 SNEGSKA, per germline (reference sequence). The V gene end was trimmed by 6 bases and the J gene end by 4 bases; junction bases not matched to a gene: 8. CDR3 bases: TGCAGTGCGCGGACCGGGACAGGGGGTTACAATGAGCAGTTCTTC. Protein sequence: CSARTGTGGYNEQFF.

This clonotype was counted at least ten times. The genes are TRBV10-1 and TRBJ1-6; D gene ambiguous. V gave up 0 bases and J gave up 5 bases, with 2 bases separating them. Germline values: CDR1 WNHNN, CDR2 SYGVQD (reference sequence). This CDR3 spans 13 amino acids. The CDR3 DNA reads TGCGCCAGCAGTGAGTCGGATAATTCACCCCTCCACTTT. Amino acid sequence: CASSESDNSPLHF.

This clonotype was counted only a few times. The likely explanation is a read error, given a far larger clone one base away. The V call is TRBV5-1, the J call TRBJ2-1, with 10 bases that match TRBD1. The CDR3 is 15 amino acids. The junction had 10 bases not matched to a gene; V was cut back by 3 bases and J by 10 bases. Germline lookup yields CDR1 SGHRS and CDR2 YFSETQ. CDR3 sequence (DNA): TGCGCCAGCAGCTGGGGACAGGGGATCACCTACGAGCAGTTCTTC. Its protein product is CASSWGQGITYEQFF.

This clonotype was detected ten times or more. The V gene is TRBV6-6, the J gene TRBJ2-7; 7 positions match TRBD2. Trimming cost V 2 bases and J 4 bases; bases outside gene matches: 11. The CDR3 totals 16 residues. Germline values: CDR1 MNHNY, CDR2 SVGAGI (reference sequence). The CDR3 coding sequence is TGTGCCAGCAGTTACGACGCCCAGCGGGGTTCTTACGAGCAGTACTTC. It specifies CASSYDAQRGSYEQYF.

This clonotype appeared many times. The V gene is TRBV11-2, the J gene TRBJ1-2, with D unresolved. This CDR3 has 13 amino acids. Looked up from germline, CDR1 is SGHAT and CDR2 is FQNNGV. The V gene lost 8 bases and the J gene lost 2 bases, with 12 bases spanning the gap. CDR3 sequence (DNA): TGTGCCAGCGGATCCCTCACGAACTATGGCTACACCTTC. Its protein is CASGSLTNYGYTF.

The V call is TRBV7-9, the J call TRBJ2-3; 8 nucleotides match TRBD2. J lost 0 bases, V lost 7 bases, and 6 bases had no gene match. Germline CDR1 reads SEHNR; CDR2 reads FQNEAQ (reference sequence). This CDR3 contains 15 residues. The CDR3 coding sequence is TGTGCCAGCATCCGGACTAGCTCAAGCACAGATACGCAGTATTTT. The encoded protein is CASIRTSSSTDTQYF.

Only a few counts were recorded for this clonotype. The chain combines TRBV30 with TRBJ2-3; 7 nucleotides agree with TRBD1. V shed 0 bases, J shed 2 bases, and the junction held 8 bases outside the gene matches. The V gene's germline CDR1 is GTSNPN and CDR2 SVGIG (reference sequence). The CDR3 has 16 residues. The CDR3: CAWSVSQGDITDTQYF. The CDR3 DNA sequence: TGTGCCTGGAGTGTAAGTCAGGGGGACATCACAGATACGCAGTATTTT.

CDR3 loop: CASSLAATAVGETQYF. The CDR3 region has the DNA TGTGCCAGCAGCTTGGCCGCTACGGCGGTTGGAGAGACCCAGTACTTC. The chain recombines TRBV11-1 with TRBJ2-5; unclear D gene. Germline V gives CDR1 SGHAT, CDR2 FQDESV (reference sequence). The V and J ends lost 3 bases and 4 bases respectively, with 18 bases between them. This CDR3 comprises 16 residues.

Ten or more counts support this clonotype. This chain uses TRBV2 with TRBJ2-1, with D possibly being TRBD1 (6 bases). This CDR3 is built from 12 residues. The ends were cut back, 6 bases at V and 16 bases at J, with 19 bases in the middle. Germline assignment: CDR1 SNHLY and CDR2 FYNNEI. Here the CDR3 reads CASRAEPGAAFF. The CDR3 coding sequence is TGTGCCAGCAGAGCCGAACCAGGGGCCGCCTTCTTC.

Worth noting for this clonotype: A read error likely explains this, since a far larger clone differs by one base. The rearrangement links TRBV13 to TRBJ1-4; a weak D match, TRBD1 (5 bases). This CDR3 region has 12 residues. Germline V gene data show CDR1 as PRHDT and CDR2 as FYEKMQ (reference sequence). The chain's CDR3 is CPSSREDEKLFF. DNA of the CDR3: TGTCCCAGCAGCAGGGAGGATGAAAAACTGTTTTTT.

This rearrangement joins TRBV5-5 to TRBJ2-7; 9 bases agree with TRBD1. The ends lost 1 base at V and 4 bases at J; junction bases unmatched: 3. Per the germline V gene, CDR1 is SGHKS and CDR2 is YYEKEE (reference sequence). CDR3 length: 14 amino acids. CDR3 bases: TGTGCCAGCAGCTTGATGGGACAGGGTTACGAGCAGTACTTC. It translates to CASSLMGQGYEQYF.

This clonotype was seen ten or more times. The chain couples TRBV5-1 to TRBJ2-1; a possible D gene is TRBD2 (6 bases). Trimming pared 0 bases from V and 8 bases from J, leaving 15 bases between. The germline V gene encodes CDR1 SGHRS and CDR2 YFSETQ. CDR3 length equals 15 residues. This chain's CDR3 is CASSLASGRADEQFF. The CDR3 coding sequence is TGCGCCAGCAGCTTGGCCAGCGGGCGAGCCGATGAGCAGTTCTTC.

The gene calls are TRBV12-3 or TRBV12-4 and TRBJ1-1, with a weak D call TRBD1 (6 bases). The V and J ends lost 6 bases and 2 bases respectively, with 10 bases between them. The CDR3 sequence is 13 residues long. The CDR3 region is CASSRQENTEAFF. CDR3 DNA sequence: TGTGCCAGCAGCCGACAGGAAAACACTGAAGCTTTCTTT.

This clonotype was detected ten times or more. The chain has TRBV24-1 and TRBJ1-3; D is ambiguous. V was trimmed by 9 bases and J by 4 bases, leaving 15 bases between them. Germline V gene data show CDR1 as KGHDR and CDR2 as SFDVKD. The length of the CDR3 is 14 residues. CDR3 protein: CATLLRGIGNTIYF. The CDR3 nucleotides are TGTGCCACCCTCCTCCGAGGGATCGGAAACACCATATATTTT.

This clonotype was counted at least ten times. V is TRBV7-6 and J is TRBJ1-1, with D perhaps matching TRBD1 (5 bases). CDR1 and CDR2 (germline): SGHVS, FNYEAQ. CDR3 size: 18 residues. V shed 0 bases and J shed 4 bases, with 21 bases lying between them. The CDR3 DNA reads as TGTGCCAGCAGCTTAGCGCCGTCTATGGGACGTTTGGTCACTGAAGCTTTCTTT. Protein product: CASSLAPSMGRLVTEAFF.

About this clonotype itself: A far larger clone differs by one base, so this is likely a read error. The chain uses TRBV5-3 and TRBJ2-1; D call uncertain. TRBV5-3 belongs to the ORF category, with a function that is uncertain. The CDR3 totals 12 residues. CDR3 sequence: CVSSLGSREQFF. CDR3 DNA sequence: TGTGTCAGCAGCTTAGGATCGCGTGAGCAGTTCTTC.

This clonotype came up many times. V usage is TRBV7-8 and J usage is TRBJ2-7; possibly TRBD2 for D (7 bases). Between the trimmed V and J ends, which lost 0 bases and 0 bases, there was a span of 9 bases. CDR3 size: 15 residues. CDR1 is SGHVS, CDR2 FQNEAQ, per germline. The CDR3 DNA sequence: TGTGCCAGCAGCTTAGCGGCGGGGGCCTCCTACGAGCAGTACTTC. This codes for CASSLAAGASYEQYF.

This clonotype was picked up many times. V and J are TRBV5-1 and TRBJ1-1; D is undetermined. The germline V and J ends were trimmed by 2 bases and 0 bases, with 8 bases remaining between them. CDR3 length: 14 amino acids. The germline CDR1 and CDR2 sequences are SGHRS and YFSETQ. CDR3 in DNA: TGCGCCAGCAGCTTCGGGAGCCTGAACACTGAAGCTTTCTTT. It specifies CASSFGSLNTEAFF.

The CDR3 DNA is TGTGCCAGCAGTGGCCCGACAGGGGGACTATCCTACGAGCAGTACTTC. This translates into CASSGPTGGLSYEQYF. J is TRBJ2-7 and V is TRBV6-5, with 9 nucleotides matching TRBD1. The CDR3 runs 16 residues. V lost 5 bases to trimming and J lost 1 base; unmatched junction nucleotides: 9. The germline V gene has CDR1 MNHEY and CDR2 SVGAGI.

Ten or more counts support this clonotype. This chain joins TRBV20-1 and TRBJ2-3; no clear D gene. Germline values: CDR1 DFQATT, CDR2 SNEGSKA (reference sequence). This CDR3 region has 12 residues. The germline V and J ends were trimmed by 3 bases and 7 bases, with 11 bases remaining between them. As DNA, the CDR3 is TGCAGTGCTAGCCAGACTGCAAATACGCAGTATTTT. Translation gives CSASQTANTQYF.

Many counts were recorded for this clonotype. The CDR3 here is CASSRTSTDTQYF. The CDR3 nucleotides read TGTGCCAGCAGCCGGACTAGCACAGATACGCAGTATTTT. The chain is built from TRBV5-4 and TRBJ2-3; D might be TRBD2 (5 bases). The germline V and J ends were trimmed by 4 bases and 0 bases, with 6 bases remaining between them. The CDR3 is 13 amino acids. From germline, CDR1 is SGHNT and CDR2 YYREEE (reference sequence).

The chain joins TRBV28 to TRBJ2-1; D is possibly TRBD1 (6 bases). The CDR3 runs 11 residues. Trimming pared 5 bases from V and 9 bases from J, leaving 8 bases between. CDR1 MDHEN and CDR2 SYDVKM come from the germline V gene. The CDR3 region has the DNA TGTGCCAGCAGTGCAGGGGTTGAGCAGTTCTTC. Its protein product is CASSAGVEQFF.

This clonotype has at least ten counts. This rearrangement joins TRBV5-1 to TRBJ1-4; D is possibly TRBD1 (6 bases). V gave up 3 bases and J gave up 8 bases, with 17 bases separating them. The germline gives CDR1 SGHRS, CDR2 YFSETQ. The CDR3 extends over 15 amino acids. DNA for the CDR3: TGCGCCAGCAGCTCACGACAGGTCGAGGGAGAAAAACTGTTTTTT. It encodes CASSSRQVEGEKLFF.

This clonotype was counted many times. V is TRBV7-2 and J is TRBJ2-7; D assignment may be TRBD1 or TRBD2 (6 bases each). Trimming took off 3 bases at V and 3 bases at J, with 12 bases between the two ends. The CDR3 is made up of 14 amino acids. Looked up from germline, CDR1 is SGHTA and CDR2 is FQGNSA. CDR3 nucleotide sequence: TGTGCCAGCAGCTTCGGAGGGGGGCGCTACGAGCAGTACTTC. Translated, it gives CASSFGGGRYEQYF.

V is TRBV5-5 and J is TRBJ2-3, with D perhaps matching TRBD2 (5 bases). The germline gives CDR1 SGHKS, CDR2 YYEKEE (reference sequence). This CDR3 region has 14 residues. Between the trimmed V and J ends, which lost 4 bases and 8 bases, there was a span of 17 bases. This CDR3 reads CASSRRATEGTQYF. CDR3 DNA: TGTGCCAGCAGCCGCCGGGCCACCGAGGGTACGCAGTATTTT. The full variable domain, with the rest looked up from reference TRBV5-5 and TRBJ2-3, is DAGVTQSPTHLIKTRGQQVTLRCSPISGHKSVSWYQQVLGQGPQFIFQYYEKEERGRGNFPDRFSARQFPNYSSELNVNALLLGDSALYLCASSRRATEGTQYFGPGTRLTVL.